This passage covers 26 T cell receptor beta chains from one sample sequenced in a study of identical twins. TCRdb analysed the 5' RACE reads with MiXCR anew, one entry per CDR3 protein. This sample has around 250,000 distinct CDR3 sequences, with approximately 7.1% found just once. This sample was also put to use in a study of T cells expressing NK-cell markers.

The sample comprised CD8+ T cells sorted from blood. These receptor sequences come from a woman in her late teens or twenties in good health.

The chain combines TRBV5-1 with TRBJ2-5; D might be TRBD1 (6 bases). Trimming removed 0 bases from V and 4 bases from J, with 10 bases in between. From germline, CDR1 is SGHRS and CDR2 YFSETQ. CDR3 length: 14 residues. The CDR3 DNA sequence: TGCGCCAGCAGCTTGGAGCTCAGGGGAGAGACCCAGTACTTC. Protein: CASSLELRGETQYF.

V usage is TRBV20-1 and J usage is TRBJ2-3; 8 positions match TRBD2. CDR1 and CDR2 (germline): DFQATT, SNEGSKA (reference sequence). The CDR3 sequence is 16 residues long. The ends lost 2 bases at V and 2 bases at J; junction bases unmatched: 9. The CDR3, as DNA: TGCAGTGCTAGATCCCCTAGCGGGCCCCTCACAGATACGCAGTATTTT. Amino acids: CSARSPSGPLTDTQYF.

In its sample, this clonotype was seen a few times. This rearrangement joins TRBV27 to TRBJ1-5, with D possibly matching TRBD1 (5 bases). Trimming removed 3 bases at V and 5 bases at J, with 17 bases between. Germline V gives CDR1 MNHEY, CDR2 SMNVEV (reference sequence). This CDR3 has 16 amino acids. For the CDR3, the DNA is TGTGCCAGCAGTTTGTCCGGGGCATTGGGCCATCAGCCCCAGCATTTT. The encoded protein is CASSLSGALGHQPQHF.

The chain uses TRBV7-9 and TRBJ2-3; the match to TRBD2 covers 7 bases. Trimming took 1 base from V and 4 from J; bases not matched to a gene: 11. From germline, CDR1 is SEHNR and CDR2 FQNEAQ (reference sequence). CDR3 length: 17 residues. CDR3 coding DNA: TGTGCCAGCAGCTTAGGGCCGCAGCGGGGTTTGCCAGATACGCAGTATTTT. Its protein is CASSLGPQRGLPDTQYF.

The V and J genes are TRBV6-2 or TRBV6-3 and TRBJ2-2, with a tentative D call TRBD2 (6 bases). CDR3 length equals 15 residues. V lost 2 bases, J lost 17 bases, and 24 bases lay in between. CDR1 is MNHEY and CDR2 is SVGEGT in the germline V gene. As DNA, the CDR3 is TGTGCCAGCAGTTACCCAATCGGGACGGGGGTGCGCTGTTTTTTT. Translation: CASSYPIGTGVRCFF.

This clonotype was counted at least ten times. V and J are TRBV12-3 or TRBV12-4 and TRBJ1-1; 9 bases match TRBD1. This CDR3 comprises 13 residues. Unmatched junction bases numbered 3, after V lost 6 bases and J lost 4 bases. DNA for the CDR3: TGTGCCAGCAGCCAGACAGGGGGCACTGAAGCTTTCTTT. Its protein is CASSQTGGTEAFF.

This clonotype was seen a few times. V and J are TRBV7-2 and TRBJ1-5; D might be TRBD1 (5 bases). CDR1 SGHTA and CDR2 FQGNSA come from the germline V gene. V was pared by 1 base and J by 7 bases, with 11 bases between. The CDR3 spans 14 residues. The CDR3 DNA sequence: TGTGCCAGCAGCTTAGGAGGAAGGGGCCAGCCCCAGCATTTT. This translates into CASSLGGRGQPQHF.

This clonotype was detected a few times. This chain uses TRBV20-1 with TRBJ2-7, with 12 bases aligning to TRBD2. V lost 2 bases to trimming and J lost 2 bases; unmatched junction nucleotides: 22. Germline V gene sequence: CDR1 DFQATT, CDR2 SNEGSKA (reference sequence). The CDR3 has 21 residues. The CDR3 sequence is CSARPKNHTGTSGSHAYEQYF. The CDR3 DNA reads TGCAGTGCTAGACCCAAAAACCATACCGGGACTAGCGGGTCCCATGCCTACGAGCAGTACTTC.

The V and J genes are TRBV29-1 and TRBJ2-3; TRBD2 might be the D (5 bases). V was clipped by 3 bases and J by 1 base, with 11 bases between them. Germline V CDR1 and CDR2: SQVTM, ANQGSEA. The CDR3 is 14 amino acids. CDR3 sequence (DNA): TGCAGCGTTGATGGGAGTCCCGGCACAGATACGCAGTATTTT. Encoded protein: CSVDGSPGTDTQYF.

This clonotype came up a few times. The chain uses TRBV27 and TRBJ2-3, with 9 bases aligning to TRBD2. V gave up 1 base and J gave up 4 bases; unmatched junction bases: 6. Germline CDR1 MNHEY, CDR2 SMNVEV (reference sequence). The CDR3 sequence is 16 residues long. The CDR3 is CASSLFPSGTPDTQYF. The CDR3 bases are TGTGCCAGCAGTTTATTCCCTAGCGGGACCCCAGATACGCAGTATTTT.

This clonotype was seen a few times. The V call is TRBV9, the J call TRBJ2-4, with TRBD1 identical over 11 bases. From germline, CDR1 is SGDLS and CDR2 YYNGEE. V shed 0 bases and J 3 bases; nucleotides not matched to a gene: 11. The CDR3 length is 19 residues. CDR3 residues: CASSVDKVTGTGGKNIQYF. DNA for the CDR3: TGTGCCAGCAGCGTAGATAAGGTGACGGGGACAGGGGGCAAAAACATTCAGTACTTC.

The rearrangement joins TRBV19 to TRBJ2-7; weak D call: TRBD1 (5 bases). CDR3 length equals 13 residues. Trimming shortened V by 5 bases and J by 6 bases, and 14 bases separated the two germline ends. The germline V gene has CDR1 LNHDA and CDR2 SQIVND (reference sequence). CDR3 nucleotide sequence: TGTGCCAGTAGTCCTTGGGGCCAGAGCGAGCAGTACTTC. Protein: CASSPWGQSEQYF.

This clonotype has ten or more counts. The chain employs TRBV12-3 or TRBV12-4 and TRBJ2-1; 7 nucleotides align to TRBD2. The CDR3 is made up of 16 amino acids. V shed 5 bases, J shed 6 bases, and the junction held 13 bases outside the gene matches. The CDR3 sequence is CASSPLAGVLGNEQFF. The CDR3 DNA sequence: TGTGCCAGCAGTCCTTTGGCGGGAGTACTGGGCAATGAGCAGTTCTTC.

The V call is TRBV19, the J call TRBJ1-1; D call uncertain. This CDR3 has 13 residues. The germline CDR1 and CDR2 sequences are LNHDA and SQIVND (reference sequence). The V and J ends lost 7 bases and 2 bases respectively, with 11 bases between them. The CDR3 sequence: CASTSYSNTEAFF. DNA for the CDR3: TGTGCCAGTACAAGTTACAGTAACACTGAAGCTTTCTTT.

Only a few counts were recorded for this clonotype. The J gene is TRBJ1-5, the V gene TRBV12-3 or TRBV12-4; D unresolved. The CDR3 covers 15 residues. The V end lost 3 bases, the J end lost 0 bases, and 9 bases lay between the germline ends. The CDR3 sequence is CASSFFPGSNQPQHF. The CDR3 DNA reads TGTGCCAGCAGTTTTTTTCCGGGTAGCAATCAGCCCCAGCATTTT.

This clonotype has only a few counts. The chain has TRBV10-3 and TRBJ2-3; perhaps TRBD2 as D (5 bases). The CDR3 is made up of 15 amino acids. Trimming stripped 10 bases from V and 2 bases from J, with 19 bases between. Germline V lookup: CDR1 ENHRY, CDR2 SYGVKD. Written as DNA, the CDR3 is TGTGCCACTCACGGGGAGCCGGGAAACACAGATACGCAGTATTTT. Protein product: CATHGEPGNTDTQYF.

This clonotype has more than one count but fewer than ten. The V call is TRBV29-1, the J call TRBJ2-7; 9 nucleotides line up with TRBD1. Germline V gene data show CDR1 as SQVTM and CDR2 as ANQGSEA. V lost 0 bases and J lost 0; bases outside the gene matches: 3. The CDR3 is made up of 15 amino acids. CDR3 DNA sequence: TGCAGCGTTGAAGACGCGGGACAGGGCTCCTACGAGCAGTACTTC. It is translated as CSVEDAGQGSYEQYF.

This CDR3 is CASSSLVVNQPQHF. The CDR3 DNA reads TGTGCCAGCAGCTCCCTGGTGGTAAATCAGCCCCAGCATTTT. The chain recombines TRBV7-9 with TRBJ1-5; D is unresolved. The ends were cut back, 4 bases at V and 4 bases at J, with 11 bases in the middle. Germline loops: CDR1 SEHNR, CDR2 FQNEAQ (reference sequence). The CDR3 covers 14 residues.

This clonotype appeared a few times. The chain employs TRBV11-2 and TRBJ2-3; no clear D gene. This CDR3 is built from 12 residues. CDR1 SGHAT and CDR2 FQNNGV come from the germline V gene. V lost 3 bases and J 7 bases, leaving 8 bases between the germline ends. In nucleotides, the CDR3 is TGTGCCAGCAGCTTTAGTCATTATACGCAGTATTTT. Translating gives CASSFSHYTQYF.

This clonotype was counted once. A much larger clone differs by one base, so this may be a read error. This chain connects TRBV27 to TRBJ2-7; 7 positions agree with TRBD1. The V segment lost 6 bases and the J segment 3 bases; nucleotides outside the gene matches: 11. The germline V gene has CDR1 MNHEY and CDR2 SMNVEV (reference sequence). There are 15 residues in the CDR3. In DNA form, the CDR3 reads TGTGCCAGCAGCCGCTCCGGGACAGTCTTCTACGAGCAGTACTTC. Translated, it gives CASSRSGTVFYEQYF.

V and J are TRBV2 and TRBJ2-1, with 14 positions matching TRBD2. Germline lookup yields CDR1 SNHLY and CDR2 FYNNEI. The trim removed 7 bases at V and 1 base at J, leaving 12 bases unmatched. CDR3 size: 19 residues. The CDR3 region has the DNA TGTGCCAGCATCTTCACTGGGACTAGCGGGAGAGGTTCCTACAATGAGCAGTTCTTC. Translated: CASIFTGTSGRGSYNEQFF.

This clonotype was seen many times. The gene calls are TRBV5-1 and TRBJ1-1; D is unclear. Germline CDR1 reads SGHRS; CDR2 reads YFSETQ. With 2 bases removed from V and 5 bases from J, the gap between germline ends came to 16 bases. The CDR3 is made up of 15 amino acids. CDR3 coding DNA: TGCGCCAGCAGCTTAACGGGCGGGCGAACGACTGAAGCTTTCTTT. Amino acid sequence: CASSLTGGRTTEAFF.

A few counts support this clonotype. The chain employs TRBV20-1 and TRBJ2-7; TRBD1 is a possible D gene (5 bases). The CDR3 extends over 9 amino acids. CDR1 DFQATT and CDR2 SNEGSKA come from the germline V gene (reference sequence). In nucleotides, the CDR3 is TGCACAGTCAGGGCCGAGCAGTACTTC. This codes for CTVRAEQYF.

This clonotype was seen only a few times. This sequence joins TRBV7-9 and TRBJ1-2; the match to TRBD1 covers 7 bases. CDR3 length: 12 residues. Germline V lookup: CDR1 SEHNR, CDR2 FQNEAQ (reference sequence). Trimming took 8 bases from V and 3 from J; bases not matched to a gene: 3. The CDR3 here is CASQGEHYGYTF. Written as DNA, the CDR3 is TGTGCCAGCCAGGGGGAACACTATGGCTACACCTTC.

The chain employs TRBV5-6 and TRBJ2-1, with D possibly being TRBD2 (6 bases). This CDR3 comprises 13 residues. Trimming shortened V by 3 bases and J by 4 bases, and 8 bases separated the two germline ends. Germline V lookup: CDR1 SGHDT, CDR2 YYEEEE. CDR3 region: CASSWRDYNEQFF. CDR3 nucleotide sequence: TGTGCCAGCAGCTGGAGGGATTACAATGAGCAGTTCTTC.

This clonotype has just a few counts. The V gene is TRBV14, the J gene TRBJ2-7; D is ambiguous. Germline V lookup: CDR1 SGHDN, CDR2 FVKESK. Trimming took 0 bases from V and 4 from J, leaving 7 bases between them. The CDR3 spans 13 residues. The CDR3 DNA sequence: TGTGCCAGCAGCCAAGATGGGCCGTACGAGCAGTACTTC. It yields the protein CASSQDGPYEQYF.